This is a list of T cell receptor beta chains from one sample in a study of T cell repertoires in cytomegalovirus infection. TCRdb passed the reads through MiXCR, listing each CDR3 protein once. The repertoire consists of approximately 500,000 distinct CDR3 sequences, with 26% occurring once and the leading ten covering approximately 13%. The sequencing sample was made of PBMCs. All receptors derive from a human donor in good health (CMV status not recorded). Some clones in this sample may be carry-over from other donors' samples. The CDR3 runs from the conserved cysteine through the conserved F or W. D genes are given only for firm matches.

TRBD1	TRBV7-2	TRBJ1-2	CASSPHWTGIYGYTF
TRBD1	TRBV5-1	TRBJ1-1	CASSVGTGVMNTEAFF
-	TRBV6-6	TRBJ1-2	CASSKQGGYYGYTF
-	TRBV7-4	TRBJ2-3	CACSLEGGHRTDTQYF
-	TRBV20-1	TRBJ2-1	CSASLGSSGNEQFF
TRBD2	TRBV6-2/TRBV6-3	TRBJ2-7	CASSPAGAYEQYF
TRBD2	TRBV24-1	TRBJ2-3	CATSEKRYGGSGDTQYF
-	TRBV18	TRBJ1-4	CASSPPGQRNEKLFF
-	TRBV6-5	TRBJ2-3	CASSYSTLAGTSTDTQYF
-	TRBV29-1	TRBJ1-1	CSVKSLQGLNTEAFF
-	TRBV12-3/TRBV12-4	TRBJ2-5	CASSSTRQPGETQYF
TRBD1	TRBV11-1	TRBJ2-7	CASSLRTGDRKYEQYF
-	TRBV20-1	TRBJ2-1	CSAAFSQGNEQFF
TRBD1	TRBV7-9	TRBJ1-5	CASSLTGEPQHF
TRBD2	TRBV5-4	TRBJ2-7	CASSSGNSYEQYF
-	TRBV5-5	TRBJ1-1	CASSYINTEAFF
-	TRBV7-9	TRBJ1-6	CASSLAGGIQNSPLHF
TRBD2	TRBV7-2	TRBJ2-1	CASSLTSGSSEQFF
-	TRBV12-3/TRBV12-4	TRBJ1-1	CASSAGLILDTEAFF
TRBD2	TRBV7-2	TRBJ2-1	CASSLGTGGSMGNEQFF
-	TRBV12-3/TRBV12-4	TRBJ1-1	CASSPSNMNTEAFF
TRBD1	TRBV6-4	TRBJ2-6	CASSERTGSGANVLTF
-	TRBV6-1	TRBJ2-2	CASSEAHSGELFF
-	TRBV28	TRBJ1-3	CASSFRTASGNTIYF
TRBD1	TRBV29-1	TRBJ2-2	CSVRGQGVPGELFF
-	TRBV30	TRBJ2-3	CAWSDPTETQYF
-	TRBV6-8	TRBJ1-1	CASSYGVDNTEAFF
-	TRBV19	TRBJ1-1	CASSILGGNTEAFF
-	TRBV28	TRBJ1-1	CASSYDKRTVNTEAFF
-	TRBV14	TRBJ1-4	CASSAERGLATNEKLFF
-	TRBV5-1	TRBJ1-4	CASSLEGTPNEKLFF
-	TRBV28	TRBJ2-2	CASRGDQAQIRELFF
-	TRBV7-2	TRBJ1-6	CASSLGAGDGNSPLHF
-	TRBV6-2/TRBV6-3	TRBJ1-1	CASSYEGRTEAFF
TRBD1	TRBV11-2	TRBJ1-6	CASSLGTGGIPPLHF
TRBD1	TRBV11-3	TRBJ1-1	CASSLDRGITEAFF
TRBD1	TRBV4-1	TRBJ2-6	CASSQLDRAGANVLTF
-	TRBV12-3/TRBV12-4	TRBJ1-5	CASNTRGSSNQPQHF
-	TRBV5-5	TRBJ1-4	CASSLQGQEKLFF
-	TRBV29-1	TRBJ1-2	CSVGLQGSNYGYTF
-	TRBV28	TRBJ2-6	CASRDTPGANVLTF
-	TRBV6-2/TRBV6-3	TRBJ1-5	CASSYNRGPQHF
TRBD1	TRBV7-2	TRBJ2-1	CASTRDRGDHEQFF
-	TRBV7-2	TRBJ1-5	CASSLGGISRQPQHF
-	TRBV2	TRBJ1-6	CATDRGGSSPLHF
TRBD2	TRBV29-1	TRBJ2-1	CSVAPLAEGDNEQFF
-	TRBV28	TRBJ1-2	CASRPGGGGYTF
TRBD1	TRBV6-5	TRBJ1-5	CATGQGVRQPHHF
TRBD1	TRBV4-3	TRBJ2-3	CASSPISGQGNTDTQYF
-	TRBV5-6	TRBJ1-4	CASSPAWTEEKLFF
-	TRBV30	TRBJ2-1	CASSKGEPGNEQFF
-	TRBV7-9	TRBJ2-2	CASSLSRVSGELFF
TRBD1	TRBV15	TRBJ2-1	CATSRRTGSNEQFF